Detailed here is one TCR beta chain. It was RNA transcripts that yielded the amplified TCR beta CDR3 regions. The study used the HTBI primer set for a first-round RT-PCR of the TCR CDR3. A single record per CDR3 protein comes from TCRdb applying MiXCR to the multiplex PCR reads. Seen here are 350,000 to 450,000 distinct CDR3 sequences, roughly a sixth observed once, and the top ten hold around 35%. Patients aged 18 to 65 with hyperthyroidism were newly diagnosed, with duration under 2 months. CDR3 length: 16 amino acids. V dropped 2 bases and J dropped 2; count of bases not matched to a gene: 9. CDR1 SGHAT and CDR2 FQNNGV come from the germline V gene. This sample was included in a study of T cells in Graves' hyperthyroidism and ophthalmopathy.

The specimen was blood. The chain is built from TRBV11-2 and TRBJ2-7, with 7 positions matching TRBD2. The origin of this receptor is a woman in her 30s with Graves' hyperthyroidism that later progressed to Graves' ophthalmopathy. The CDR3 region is CASSLSVDGRTYEQYV. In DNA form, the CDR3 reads TGTGCCAGCAGCTTATCTGTTGACGGGAGGACCTACGAGCAGTACGTC.